The entry that follows covers one T cell receptor beta chain sequence. Its cognate antigen is unknown. CDR3 length: 11 amino acids. Trimming removed 6 bases from V and 5 bases from J; junction bases left unmatched: 3. CDR1 SQVTM and CDR2 ANQGSEA come from the germline V gene. This record comes from a study of Ad26.COV2.S vaccination and SARS-CoV-2 variants. Across the study: The donor participated in the COV1001 trial, in its Ad26.COV2.S arm.

This sample's treatment: around 19 received Ad26.COV2.S at low or high dose, single or two shots; several received placebo; per-sample allocation not given. Sampling was done on day 63 after the first vaccine or placebo injection. Profiled with immunoSEQ multiplex PCR; TCRdb holds only in-frame clones, not every one. The data contain about 280,000 clones, 80% to 90% of them singletons. General study findings and limits: The study found similar non-spike TCR breadth in vaccine and placebo recipients. Post-vaccination breadth of spike-specific CD8+ and CD4+ T cell responses was reportedly substantial.

The sequence was collected from a person aged 18 to 59 who received the Ad26.COV2.S COVID-19 vaccine or a placebo. The sequencing here drew on peripheral blood, taken in a trial of Ad26.COV2.S vaccine versus placebo. The chain couples TRBV29-1 to TRBJ2-5; 7 bases match TRBD2. The CDR3: CSVRGGETQYF. The CDR3 DNA sequence: TGCAGCGTGAGGGGAGGGGAGACCCAGTACTTC.